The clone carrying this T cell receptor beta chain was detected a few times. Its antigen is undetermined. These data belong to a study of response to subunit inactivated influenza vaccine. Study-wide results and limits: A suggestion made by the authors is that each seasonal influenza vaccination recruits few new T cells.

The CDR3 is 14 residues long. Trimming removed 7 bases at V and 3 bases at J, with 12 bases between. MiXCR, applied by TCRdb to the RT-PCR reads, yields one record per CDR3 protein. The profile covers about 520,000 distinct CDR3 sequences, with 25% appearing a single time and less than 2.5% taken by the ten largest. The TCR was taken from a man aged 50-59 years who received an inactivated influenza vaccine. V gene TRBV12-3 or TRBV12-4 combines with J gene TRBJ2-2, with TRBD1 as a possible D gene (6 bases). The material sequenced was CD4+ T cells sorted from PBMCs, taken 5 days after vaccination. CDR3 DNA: TGTGCCAGCACCTTTACAGGGTACACCGGGGAGCTGTTTTTT. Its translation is CASTFTGYTGELFF.